Listed here are 18 T cell receptor beta chains from one sample, sequenced in a study of blood T cell repertoires in COVID-19. The table came from immunoSEQ multiplex PCR; TCRdb's copy has only in-frame clones and leaves some out. The sample carries around 320,000 clones, about 91% recorded once. Source material: peripheral blood. All receptors derive from a woman between 25 and 40 years old who had recovered from COVID-19.

The chain is built from TRBV10-3 and TRBJ2-7; 7 bases match TRBD1. The CDR3 covers 14 residues. J lost 1 base, V lost 10 bases, and 10 bases had no gene match. CDR1 is ENHRY, CDR2 SYGVKD, per germline. The DNA of the CDR3 is TGTGCCACCCAAGGGGGACAGCTATCCTACGAGCAGTACTTC. Protein product: CATQGGQLSYEQYF.

The V and J genes are TRBV7-8 and TRBJ2-1; TRBD2 matches at 8 bases. Trimming at V came to 1 base and at J to 0 bases, leaving 2 bases not matched to a gene. The CDR3 contains 16 residues. Germline CDR1 is SGHVS and CDR2 is FQNEAQ. The CDR3 region is CASSLVTSGSYNEQFF. In DNA form, the CDR3 reads TGTGCCAGCAGCTTAGTTACTAGCGGCTCCTACAATGAGCAGTTCTTC.

This rearrangement joins TRBV28 to TRBJ1-2, with a possible D match to TRBD1 (6 bases). Per germline, CDR1 MDHEN and CDR2 SYDVKM. V dropped 6 bases and J dropped 4 bases, with 15 bases sitting between them. The CDR3 sequence is 14 residues long. The CDR3 DNA follows: TGTGCCAGCAGACTACCTGACAGGTTCTATGGCTACACCTTC. Its translation is CASRLPDRFYGYTF.

On this clone itself: Other nucleotide sequences in the sample specify the same CDR3. The chain combines TRBV3-1 (or the pseudogene TRBV3-2) with TRBJ1-1; tentatively, D is TRBD1 (5 bases). The CDR3 totals 13 residues. V was shortened by 3 bases and J by 3 bases, with 8 bases between the two germline ends. Per germline, CDR1 LGHDT and CDR2 YNNKEL (reference sequence). This CDR3 is CASSQGQHTEAFF. The CDR3 DNA is TGTGCCAGCAGCCAGGGGCAGCACACTGAAGCTTTCTTT.

This rearrangement joins TRBV18 to TRBJ2-4, with D perhaps TRBD1 (6 bases). Trimming took 1 base from V and 4 from J, leaving 14 bases between them. Germline CDR1 and CDR2: KGHSH and LQKENI. The CDR3 loop spans 16 amino acids. The CDR3: CASSPQMLQGKNIQYF. In nucleotides, the CDR3 is TGTGCCAGCTCACCACAGATGCTGCAGGGGAAAAACATTCAGTACTTC.

V gene TRBV7-2 combines with J gene TRBJ1-1; no clear D gene. The CDR3 spans 14 residues. V lost 1 base and J 0 bases, leaving 6 bases between the germline ends. CDR1 and CDR2 (germline): SGHTA, FQGNSA. CDR3: CASSLDFMNTEAFF. CDR3 nucleotide sequence: TGTGCCAGCAGCTTAGACTTCATGAACACTGAAGCTTTCTTT.

The chain employs TRBV2 and TRBJ1-6; maybe TRBD1 (6 bases). The germline V gene has CDR1 SNHLY and CDR2 FYNNEI. Trimming left V 5 bases short and J 6 bases short, with 14 bases between. The CDR3 consists of 15 residues. The CDR3 spells CASSPWGGGNSPLHF. CDR3 DNA sequence: TGTGCCAGCAGTCCCTGGGGGGGCGGTAATTCACCCCTCCACTTT.

This rearrangement joins TRBV2 to TRBJ2-4, with D tentatively TRBD2 (5 bases). V lost 6 bases and J 6 bases, leaving 9 bases between the germline ends. Germline V gene sequence: CDR1 SNHLY, CDR2 FYNNEI. The CDR3 contains 12 residues. The CDR3 DNA reads as TGTGCCAGCAGAGCCGGGGTAAACATTCAGTACTTC. Amino acids: CASRAGVNIQYF. Combining the CDR3 with reference TRBV2 and TRBJ2-4 gives the whole variable domain EPEVTQTPSHQVTQMGQEVILRCVPISNHLYFYWYRQILGQKVEFLVSFYNNEISEKSEIFDDQFSVERPDGSNFTLKIRSTKLEDSAMYFCASRAGVNIQYFGAGTRLSVL.

The chain combines TRBV28 with TRBJ2-4, with 9 positions matching TRBD1. Germline CDR1 and CDR2: MDHEN and SYDVKM. Trimming at V came to 2 bases and at J to 1 base, leaving 3 bases not matched to a gene. This CDR3 region has 16 residues. The DNA of the CDR3 is TGTGCCAGCAGTTTAAGGACAGGGGCGGCCAAAAACATTCAGTACTTC. Translating it yields CASSLRTGAAKNIQYF.

The rearrangement links TRBV5-4 to TRBJ2-7; 8 bases map to TRBD1. V gave up 5 bases and J gave up 1 base; unmatched junction bases: 5. This CDR3 contains 14 residues. The germline CDR1 and CDR2 sequences are SGHNT and YYREEE (reference sequence). CDR3 sequence reads: CASRGQGMSYEQYF. Here the CDR3 DNA reads TGTGCCAGCAGAGGACAGGGTATGTCCTACGAGCAGTACTTC.

The rearrangement joins TRBV5-4 to TRBJ1-2; weak D call: TRBD1 (6 bases). Trimming left V 4 bases short and J 4 bases short, with 14 bases between. CDR3 length: 14 residues. Per germline, CDR1 SGHNT and CDR2 YYREEE (reference sequence). The CDR3 DNA follows: TGTGCCAGCAGCACCCAGACAGGTACCTATGGCTACACCTTC. Translating it yields CASSTQTGTYGYTF.

The chain links TRBV28 to TRBJ1-3, with D uncertain. Trimming cost V 5 bases and J 4 bases, with 15 bases left between them. Germline V gene lookup returns CDR1 MDHEN and CDR2 SYDVKM. CDR3 length equals 15 residues. DNA for the CDR3: TGTGCCAGCAGTCCTCCTCCCGGGTCCGGAAACACCATATATTTT. Residues: CASSPPPGSGNTIYF. Variable domain in full (rest from reference TRBV28 and TRBJ1-3): DVKVTQSSRYLVKRTGEKVFLECVQDMDHENMFWYRQDPGLGLRLIYFSYDVKMKEKGDIPEGYSVSREKKERFSLILESASTNQTSMYLCASSPPPGSGNTIYFGEGSWLTVV.

The chain recombines TRBV29-1 with TRBJ2-1; 7 nucleotides agree with TRBD2. This CDR3 is 13 amino acids long. Germline CDR1 is SQVTM and CDR2 is ANQGSEA. The CDR3 sequence: CTTWGGSYNEQFF. The DNA for the CDR3 is TGCACCACTTGGGGGGGGTCCTACAATGAGCAGTTCTTC.

The V gene is TRBV27, the J gene TRBJ2-1; 9 bases align to TRBD2. Germline V gene sequence: CDR1 MNHEY, CDR2 SMNVEV (reference sequence). This CDR3 spans 14 amino acids. The ends lost 6 bases at V and 7 bases at J; junction bases unmatched: 7. The CDR3 DNA reads TGTGCCAGCAGCACAGCGGGGGGCAAAAATGAGCAGTTCTTC. Translated, it gives CASSTAGGKNEQFF.

The V call is TRBV19, the J call TRBJ1-1; TRBD1 matches 7 bases. Germline-derived CDR1 and CDR2 are LNHDA and SQIVND (reference sequence). The CDR3 consists of 14 residues. The ends lost 5 bases at V and 5 bases at J; junction bases unmatched: 8. CDR3 coding DNA: TGTGCCAGTAGTTGGGACAGAAAAAAAACTGAAGCTTTCTTT. Encoded protein: CASSWDRKKTEAFF. The complete variable domain, with remaining parts taken from reference TRBV19 and TRBJ1-1, reads DGGITQSPKYLFRKEGQNVTLSCEQNLNHDAMYWYRQDPGQGLRLIYYSQIVNDFQKGDIAEGYSVSREKKESFPLTVTSAQKNPTAFYLCASSWDRKKTEAFFGQGTRLTVV.

The V gene is TRBV5-6, the J gene TRBJ2-3, with 9 bases identical to TRBD1. V gave up 0 bases and J gave up 4 bases; unmatched junction bases: 3. Germline-derived CDR1 and CDR2 are SGHDT and YYEEEE. The CDR3 is 15 residues long. For the CDR3, the DNA is TGTGCCAGCAGCTTGGGGGACAGGGCCCCAGATACGCAGTATTTT. Translated, it gives CASSLGDRAPDTQYF.

The chain is built from TRBV13 and TRBJ2-5; 7 positions agree with TRBD1. There are 14 residues in the CDR3. Germline CDR1 and CDR2: PRHDT and FYEKMQ (reference sequence). V was clipped by 7 bases and J by 4 bases; unmatched bases: 9. CDR3 loop: CASKNGTARETQYF. CDR3 nucleotide sequence: TGTGCCAGCAAGAACGGGACAGCCCGAGAGACCCAGTACTTC.

The CDR3 here is CASNKGGTGNTEAFF. The DNA of the CDR3 is TGTGCCAGCAACAAAGGCGGGACAGGGAACACTGAAGCTTTCTTT. The chain joins TRBV11-1 to TRBJ1-1; TRBD1 agrees at 8 bases. The trim removed 7 bases at V and 1 base at J, leaving 8 bases unmatched. The CDR3 has 15 amino acids. CDR1 is SGHAT, CDR2 FQDESV, per germline (reference sequence).